The rows below give T cell receptor beta chains drawn from one sample of a study of blood T cell repertoires in COVID-19. Sequenced by immunoSEQ multiplex PCR; TCRdb stores in-frame clones only, minus some. Among approximately 130,000 clones, around nine tenths were seen once, and the ten largest hold roughly 2.2%. The sequencing sample was made of peripheral blood. The receptor source for this set is a woman in her forties or fifties with acute or convalescent COVID-19. Both conserved end residues are trimmed from each CDR3. The order of the fields is V gene, clone size, J gene, CDR3 protein. Expanded clones get a size class; other rows say once, few or many, or leave the size out.

v_call: TRBV30
clone_size: NA
j_call: TRBJ1-4
cdr3_aa: AWSPGTGGSNEKLF

v_call: TRBV30
clone_size: NA
j_call: TRBJ1-2
cdr3_aa: AWSVNAGLGYT

v_call: TRBV19
clone_size: NA
j_call: TRBJ2-3
cdr3_aa: ASRDRGWTDTQY

v_call: TRBV10-2
clone_size: NA
j_call: TRBJ1-1
cdr3_aa: ASRQGVSTEAF

v_call: TRBV7-9
clone_size: NA
j_call: TRBJ1-5
cdr3_aa: ASSPYSNQPQH

v_call: TRBV7-9
clone_size: NA
j_call: TRBJ2-1
cdr3_aa: ASSLLDSYNEQF

v_call: TRBV28
clone_size: NA
j_call: TRBJ2-5
cdr3_aa: ASSPPTSGLQETQY

v_call: TRBV5-5
clone_size: NA
j_call: TRBJ1-5
cdr3_aa: ASSLEGGGNQPQH

v_call: TRBV27
clone_size: NA
j_call: TRBJ1-5
cdr3_aa: ASSPGGLDNQPQH

v_call: TRBV7-2
clone_size: NA
j_call: TRBJ2-7
cdr3_aa: ASSLGGGTSGGDPYEQY

v_call: TRBV7-8
clone_size: NA
j_call: TRBJ2-1
cdr3_aa: ASSHPPGGRSYNEQF

v_call: TRBV6-6
clone_size: NA
j_call: TRBJ1-2
cdr3_aa: ASSYSLVGGNGYT

v_call: TRBV18
clone_size: NA
j_call: TRBJ1-2
cdr3_aa: ASSTGGAGNGYT

v_call: TRBV7-9
clone_size: NA
j_call: TRBJ1-2
cdr3_aa: ASSLEQSYGYT

v_call: TRBV7-6
clone_size: NA
j_call: TRBJ1-4
cdr3_aa: ASSSTGGENEKLF

v_call: TRBV27
clone_size: NA
j_call: TRBJ2-3
cdr3_aa: ATLAWASGRGGYTQY

v_call: TRBV12-3/TRBV12-4
clone_size: once
j_call: TRBJ1-6
cdr3_aa: ASSLGGNSPLH

v_call: TRBV18
clone_size: NA
j_call: TRBJ1-5
cdr3_aa: ASSSEGNQPQH

v_call: TRBV30
clone_size: NA
j_call: TRBJ1-2
cdr3_aa: AWGQEGYGYT

v_call: TRBV9
clone_size: NA
j_call: TRBJ2-7
cdr3_aa: ASSYGQGYEQY

v_call: TRBV2
clone_size: NA
j_call: TRBJ2-5
cdr3_aa: ASRWGQRQETQY

v_call: TRBV19
clone_size: once
j_call: TRBJ1-5
cdr3_aa: ASTSTGVNQPQH

v_call: TRBV6-5
clone_size: NA
j_call: TRBJ2-7
cdr3_aa: ASSYGTSETYEQY

v_call: TRBV5-3
clone_size: NA
j_call: TRBJ1-2
cdr3_aa: ARSVADYYGYT

v_call: TRBV7-2
clone_size: NA
j_call: TRBJ2-3
cdr3_aa: ASSLVSGGAGGTQY

v_call: TRBV9
clone_size: once
j_call: TRBJ1-6
cdr3_aa: ASSVATVSDSPLH

v_call: TRBV11-2
clone_size: NA
j_call: TRBJ1-2
cdr3_aa: ASSSRQGDYGYT

v_call: TRBV6-5
clone_size: NA
j_call: TRBJ1-1
cdr3_aa: ASSSPGAEAF

v_call: TRBV15
clone_size: NA
j_call: TRBJ2-3
cdr3_aa: ATSLVSAPTQY

v_call: TRBV29-1
clone_size: NA
j_call: TRBJ1-1
cdr3_aa: SAKKWAQVNTEAF

v_call: TRBV6-5
clone_size: NA
j_call: TRBJ1-2
cdr3_aa: ASRYPGQGGSYT

v_call: TRBV9
clone_size: NA
j_call: TRBJ2-7
cdr3_aa: ASSITGANLYEQY

v_call: TRBV24-1
clone_size: NA
j_call: TRBJ2-1
cdr3_aa: ATSEHSPGGGDYNEQF

v_call: TRBV5-1
clone_size: NA
j_call: TRBJ1-2
cdr3_aa: ASSEGQSNYGYT

v_call: TRBV29-1
clone_size: NA
j_call: TRBJ2-3
cdr3_aa: SVVGGGFGTITQY

v_call: TRBV18
clone_size: NA
j_call: TRBJ2-7
cdr3_aa: ASSPTSGRAGEQY

v_call: TRBV5-1
clone_size: NA
j_call: TRBJ1-3
cdr3_aa: ASSTSSGVTGNTIY

v_call: TRBV10-3
clone_size: once
j_call: TRBJ2-1
cdr3_aa: AISELAGGSNEQF

v_call: TRBV19
clone_size: NA
j_call: TRBJ2-7
cdr3_aa: ASSMGRADEQY

v_call: TRBV3-1/TRBV3-2
clone_size: NA
j_call: TRBJ2-3
cdr3_aa: ASSQDGITDTQY

v_call: TRBV6-5
clone_size: NA
j_call: TRBJ2-5
cdr3_aa: ASRRTGRETQY